This T cell receptor beta chain was documented in a study of T-cell reconstitution after alpha-beta-depleted transplantation in children. Study findings and constraints: For some patients, TCRbeta diversity was high at day 60 because of recipient T cells and thymic progenitors that survived. It was newly produced T cells that mostly accounted for T-cell counts and diversity one year after transplant. Reports say that about two months after transplant, the alpha-beta T cells came out of several hundred graft clones that had expanded.

CDR1 and CDR2 (germline): KGHSH, LQKENI. The junction had 8 bases not matched to a gene; V was cut back by 3 bases and J by 4 bases. The CDR3 has 15 amino acids. This clonotype was seen a handful of times. Its antigen is not known. This sample's TCRbeta library carried unique molecular identifier barcodes. One entry per CDR3 protein results from TCRdb running MiXCR on the PCR reads. The sample consists of 700,000 to 950,000 distinct CDR3 sequences, about 15% of them appearing once. This specimen consisted of PBMCs, mostly from graft donor cells, obtained 360 days after TCRalphabeta/CD19-depleted stem cell transplant. The TCR was taken from a male patient aged 10 to 17 who had a stem cell transplant for acute lymphoblastic leukemia, so the T cells may come from the graft donor. The chain recombines TRBV18 with TRBJ1-1; 7 nucleotides agree with TRBD1. CDR3 nucleotide sequence: TGTGCCAGCTCACCGTCCTTCAGGGGGAGCACTGAAGCTTTCTTT. It encodes CASSPSFRGSTEAFF.